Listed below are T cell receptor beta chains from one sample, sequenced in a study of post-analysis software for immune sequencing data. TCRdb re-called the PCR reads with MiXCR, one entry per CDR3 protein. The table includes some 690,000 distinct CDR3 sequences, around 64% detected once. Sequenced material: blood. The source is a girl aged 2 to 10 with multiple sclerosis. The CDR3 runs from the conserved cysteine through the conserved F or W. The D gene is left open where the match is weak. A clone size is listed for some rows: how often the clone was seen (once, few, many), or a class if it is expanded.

TGCAGTGCTAGAGATAGGCCTTTGGGTGAGCAGTTCTTC	CSARDRPLGEQFF	TRBJ2-1	TRBV20-1	-	-
TGTGCCAGCAGCTTAGAACAGGCCAAGAGAACCCAGTACTTC	CASSLEQAKRTQYF	TRBJ2-7	TRBV7-2	-	few
TGTGCCAGCAGCTTGGACAGGGTGGGCATTCAGTACTTC	CASSLDRVGIQYF	TRBJ2-4	TRBV7-6	TRBD1	-
TGTGCCAGCAGCCTCTGGACTTGGGGTGGCACAGATACGCAGTATTTT	CASSLWTWGGTDTQYF	TRBJ2-3	TRBV7-2	-	-
TGTGCCAGCAGCTTAGAAGCGGTTAGGAGATCCTACAATGAGCAGTTCTTC	CASSLEAVRRSYNEQFF	TRBJ2-1	TRBV7-2	-	-
TGTGCCAGTAGCTCCCGGGACATTTTCCATGAGCAGTTCTTC	CASSSRDIFHEQFF	TRBJ2-1	TRBV7-9	-	-
TGTGCCAGCAGCTTAGAGGGGGGGGCCCAGTACGAGCAGTACTTC	CASSLEGGAQYEQYF	TRBJ2-7	TRBV7-2	-	-
TGTGCCAGCAGTGAATACGGAAACATTCAGTACTTC	CASSEYGNIQYF	TRBJ2-4	TRBV25-1	-	-
TGTGCCATCAGTGGTAGCGGGAGTATTACCTACGAGCAGTACTTC	CAISGSGSITYEQYF	TRBJ2-7	TRBV10-3	TRBD2	few
TGTGCCAGCATGCTGCAGGGGTCCAATCAGCCCCAGCATTTT	CASMLQGSNQPQHF	TRBJ1-5	TRBV2	-	-
TGTGCCAGCATTGGGACGTGGGGAGGACCCTATGGCTACACCTTC	CASIGTWGGPYGYTF	TRBJ1-2	TRBV12-3/TRBV12-4	-	-
TGTGCCAGCAGCTTAAACCCGACGATCACTTCCCAGTTCTTC	CASSLNPTITSQFF	TRBJ2-1	TRBV7-3	-	few
TGCAGTGCTAGTCTAAAGCGGAACACAGATACGCAGTATTTT	CSASLKRNTDTQYF	TRBJ2-3	TRBV20-1	-	-
TGCGCCAGCAGCTTCTGGGGGGGGAGCTCCTACGAGCAGTACTTC	CASSFWGGSSYEQYF	TRBJ2-7	TRBV5-1	TRBD2	few
TGCAGCGTTAGACAGGGGGTCTGGGAGACCCAGTACTTC	CSVRQGVWETQYF	TRBJ2-5	TRBV29-1	TRBD1	-
TGCAGTGCTAGAGAAGGCGGGAGCACAGATACGCAGTATTTT	CSAREGGSTDTQYF	TRBJ2-3	TRBV20-1	-	-
TGCAGTGCATCCCGACTCAGTAGCTCCTACAATGAGCAGTTCTTC	CSASRLSSSYNEQFF	TRBJ2-1	TRBV20-1	-	few
TGCGCCAGCAGCTTCCGACGGGAGGACTACGAGCAGTACTTC	CASSFRREDYEQYF	TRBJ2-7	TRBV5-1	TRBD2	-
TGCAGTGCAGTGACAGGGGCCGGGGGAGGTGGCTACACCTTC	CSAVTGAGGGGYTF	TRBJ1-2	TRBV20-1	TRBD1	-
TGCAGTGCTAGTGAGAGACTGTCTGCCTACGAGCAGTACTTC	CSASERLSAYEQYF	TRBJ2-7	TRBV20-1	-	few
TGCAGCGTGGAACGAAGGGACAGCTCGTACCAAGAGACCCAGTACTTC	CSVERRDSSYQETQYF	TRBJ2-5	TRBV29-1	TRBD1	few
TGTGCCAGCAGCGTGTACGACAGCCCCGGGACCCAGTACTTC	CASSVYDSPGTQYF	TRBJ2-5	TRBV9	-	-
TGTGCCAGCAGCGAAAGGACTAGCGGGGACAATGAGCAGTTCTTC	CASSERTSGDNEQFF	TRBJ2-1	TRBV9	TRBD2	-
TGCGCCAGCAGCCAAGTGGGCGGGCGCAATGAGCAGTTCTTC	CASSQVGGRNEQFF	TRBJ2-1	TRBV4-1	-	-
TGTGCCAGCAGTCCCCGGACAGGGGGAAGCACTGAAGCTTTCTTT	CASSPRTGGSTEAFF	TRBJ1-1	TRBV27	TRBD1	-
TGTGCCAGCTCCACGGGGCGGGAGGATAACGAGCAGTACTTC	CASSTGREDNEQYF	TRBJ2-7	TRBV18	TRBD2	-
TGCAGTGCGGGTCCGCGGGGCCGTACGACCTACAATGAGCAGTTCTTC	CSAGPRGRTTYNEQFF	TRBJ2-1	TRBV20-1	-	-
TGTGCCAGCAGTTGCGACTGGGACAGGGAAGCGGGCTATGGCTACACCTTC	CASSCDWDREAGYGYTF	TRBJ1-2	TRBV5-6	TRBD1	-
TGTGCCAGCAGCTTACGCTTCGGAGCGGGGGGTGATTCGGATGAGCAGTTCTTC	CASSLRFGAGGDSDEQFF	TRBJ2-1	TRBV7-2	TRBD2	-
TGCGCCAGCAGCTCCCGGACCGGGACTAGCGGGCCCTCCTACGAGCAGTACTTC	CASSSRTGTSGPSYEQYF	TRBJ2-7	TRBV5-1	TRBD2	-
TGCGCCAGCAGCTTAAACGGGGATGGCTACACCTTC	CASSLNGDGYTF	TRBJ1-2	TRBV5-1	-	-
TGTGCCAGCAGGGAAACGGGCGATCAGCCCCAGCATTTT	CASRETGDQPQHF	TRBJ1-5	TRBV6-1	-	-